This T cell receptor beta chain was retrieved from a study of blood T cell repertoires in COVID-19. Across the study: PBMCs, B-cell-depleted T cells, or T cells provided the cDNA or gDNA that made up the material.

Measured with immunoSEQ multiplex PCR; TCRdb has only the in-frame clones, and not every one. Among some 220,000 clones listed, roughly 85% were seen once. Germline-derived CDR1 and CDR2 are LNHDA and SQIVND (reference sequence). The CDR3 is 14 residues long. V lost 4 bases, J lost 2 bases, and 4 bases stayed unmatched. The sequenced sample was peripheral blood. The chain carries TRBV19 and TRBJ2-5, with 7 bases aligning to TRBD1. The receptor comes from a woman aged 70 to 79 with COVID-19, enrolled during active disease. Written as DNA, the CDR3 is TGTGCCAGTAGTAGGGGACAGAGTCAAGAGACCCAGTACTTC. This translates into CASSRGQSQETQYF.